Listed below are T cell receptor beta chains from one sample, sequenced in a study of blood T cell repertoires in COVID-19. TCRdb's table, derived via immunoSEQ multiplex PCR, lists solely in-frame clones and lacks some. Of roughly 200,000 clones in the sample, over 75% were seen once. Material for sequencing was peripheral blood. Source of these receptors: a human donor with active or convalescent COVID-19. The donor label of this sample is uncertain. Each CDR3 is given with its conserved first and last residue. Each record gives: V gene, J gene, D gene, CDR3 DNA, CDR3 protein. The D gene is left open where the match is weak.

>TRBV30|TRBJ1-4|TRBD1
TGTGCCTGGAGTTTACAGGGGGCAACTAATGAAAAACTGTTTTTT
CAWSLQGATNEKLFF
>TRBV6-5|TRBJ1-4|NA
TGTGCCAGCAGTCCAGAACAGGCTACTAATGAAAAACTGTTTTTT
CASSPEQATNEKLFF
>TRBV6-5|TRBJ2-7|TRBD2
TGTGCCAGCAGGGACAGCGGACTAGCGAGCGAGCAGTACTTC
CASRDSGLASEQYF
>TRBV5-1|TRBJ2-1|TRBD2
TGCGCCAGCAGCTCGCCGGGGACTAGCGGGGGGGTCTCCTACAATGAGCAGTTCTTC
CASSSPGTSGGVSYNEQFF
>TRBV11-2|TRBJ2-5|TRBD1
TGTGCCAGCAGCTTAATTTGGGACAGCCAAGAGACCCAGTACTTC
CASSLIWDSQETQYF
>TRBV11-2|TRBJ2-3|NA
TGTGCCAGCAGTCGGACTTTAACGCAGTATTTT
CASSRTLTQYF
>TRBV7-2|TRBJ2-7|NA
TGTGCCAGCAGCTCACGGCGGGCCTACGAGCAGTACTTC
CASSSRRAYEQYF
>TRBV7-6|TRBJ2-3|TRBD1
TGTGCCAGCAGCCCGGGACAGGGAAGGACAGATACGCAGTATTTT
CASSPGQGRTDTQYF
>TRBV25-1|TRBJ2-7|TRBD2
TGTGCCAGCAGTGCGGACTCCTTGACTAGCGGTGTCTCCTACGAGCAGTACTTC
CASSADSLTSGVSYEQYF
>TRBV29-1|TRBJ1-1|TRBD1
TGCAGCGTTGGGGACAGAGACACTGAAGCTTTCTTT
CSVGDRDTEAFF